The rows below give T cell receptor beta chains drawn from one sample of a study of blood T cell repertoires in COVID-19. The protocol was immunoSEQ multiplex PCR, while the TCRdb copy is restricted to in-frame clones and leaves out a portion. The data contain around 250,000 clones, around nine tenths of them singletons. Sequencing was carried out using peripheral blood. All receptors come from a woman in her sixties who had recovered from COVID-19. Each CDR3 is given with its conserved first and last residue. D genes are given only for firm matches. Size tells how often a clone was seen (once, few, many) or the class of an expanded clone, and some rows leave it out.

J gene: TRBJ1-1; clone size: NA; D gene: NA; V gene: TRBV27; CDR3 length: 15; CDR3 protein: CASSLSSGGHTEAFF; CDR3 DNA: TGTGCCAGCAGTTTATCGTCGGGGGGGCACACTGAAGCTTTCTTT
J gene: TRBJ2-3; clone size: many; D gene: TRBD2; V gene: TRBV7-2; CDR3 length: 14; CDR3 protein: CASEAGGLTDTQYF; CDR3 DNA: TGTGCCAGCGAAGCGGGGGGCCTCACAGATACGCAGTATTTT
J gene: TRBJ2-7; clone size: NA; D gene: TRBD2; V gene: TRBV28; CDR3 length: 13; CDR3 protein: CASSSFIAGEQYF; CDR3 DNA: TGTGCCAGCAGTTCTTTTATAGCGGGCGAGCAGTACTTC
J gene: TRBJ1-1; clone size: NA; D gene: NA; V gene: TRBV18; CDR3 length: 15; CDR3 protein: CASSPERPGITEAFF; CDR3 DNA: TGTGCCAGCTCTCCCGAAAGGCCAGGGATCACTGAAGCTTTCTTT
J gene: TRBJ2-3; clone size: NA; D gene: TRBD1; V gene: TRBV29-1; CDR3 length: 13; CDR3 protein: CSASWQGADTQYF; CDR3 DNA: TGCAGCGCCTCGTGGCAGGGGGCAGATACGCAGTATTTT
J gene: TRBJ2-7; clone size: NA; D gene: NA; V gene: TRBV5-6; CDR3 length: 14; CDR3 protein: CASSYTGLPYEQYF; CDR3 DNA: TGTGCCAGCAGCTATACAGGTTTACCCTACGAGCAGTACTTC
J gene: TRBJ1-5; clone size: NA; D gene: NA; V gene: TRBV7-9; CDR3 length: 13; CDR3 protein: CACQKETSGPQHF; CDR3 DNA: TGTGCCTGCCAAAAGGAGACTTCGGGGCCCCAGCATTTT
J gene: TRBJ1-2; clone size: NA; D gene: NA; V gene: TRBV10-3; CDR3 length: 14; CDR3 protein: CAISEYGDDYGYTF; CDR3 DNA: TGTGCCATCAGTGAATACGGGGATGACTATGGCTACACCTTC
J gene: TRBJ1-2; clone size: NA; D gene: TRBD1; V gene: TRBV18; CDR3 length: 15; CDR3 protein: CASSPPGQGRIGYTF; CDR3 DNA: TGTGCCAGCTCACCACCGGGACAGGGGAGGATTGGCTACACCTTC
J gene: TRBJ2-5; clone size: NA; D gene: NA; V gene: TRBV2; CDR3 length: 14; CDR3 protein: CASSELVGEETQYF; CDR3 DNA: TGTGCCAGCAGTGAATTGGTAGGAGAAGAGACCCAGTACTTC
J gene: TRBJ2-7; clone size: NA; D gene: TRBD1; V gene: TRBV18; CDR3 length: 15; CDR3 protein: CASSPFSGQYHEQYF; CDR3 DNA: TGTGCCAGCTCACCATTTTCGGGACAGTACCACGAGCAGTACTTC